Following are 28 T cell receptor beta chains from one sample sequenced in a study of T cell responses to AZD1222 COVID-19 vaccine. Produced via immunoSEQ multiplex PCR; TCRdb's table is partial and in-frame only. In the table there are about 140,000 clones, 90% of which are singletons. The sample here was peripheral blood, taken on day 0 of AZD1222 vaccination. These receptors came from an adult in good health.

The V gene is TRBV27, the J gene TRBJ1-1, with D possibly TRBD1 on 6 matching bases. The CDR3 has 15 amino acids. Germline V lookup: CDR1 MNHEY, CDR2 SMNVEV (reference sequence). V was clipped by 1 base and J by 4 bases, with 13 bases between them. The CDR3 loop is CASSLWLGASTEAFF. CDR3 DNA sequence: TGTGCCAGCAGTTTATGGCTGGGGGCGAGCACTGAAGCTTTCTTT.

The V gene is TRBV3-1 (or the pseudogene TRBV3-2), the J gene TRBJ2-7; 9 positions match TRBD2. Germline V gives CDR1 LGHDT, CDR2 YNNKEL (reference sequence). CDR3 length equals 15 residues. V lost 3 bases to trimming and J lost 3 bases; unmatched junction nucleotides: 6. The CDR3 is CASSHERGESYEQYF. The CDR3, as DNA: TGTGCCAGCAGCCACGAGCGGGGGGAGAGCTACGAGCAGTACTTC.

The genes are TRBV2 and TRBJ1-5, with a weak D call TRBD1 (6 bases). In germline, CDR1 is SNHLY, CDR2 FYNNEI. The CDR3 is 15 residues long. The V end was cut by 7 bases, the J end by 0 bases, with 13 bases between. The CDR3: CASTLDRYSNQPQHF. CDR3 nucleotide sequence: TGTGCCAGCACTCTGGACAGATATAGCAATCAGCCCCAGCATTTT. Full variable domain (remainder filled in from reference TRBV2 and TRBJ1-5): EPEVTQTPSHQVTQMGQEVILRCVPISNHLYFYWYRQILGQKVEFLVSFYNNEISEKSEIFDDQFSVERPDGSNFTLKIRSTKLEDSAMYFCASTLDRYSNQPQHFGDGTRLSIL.

V usage is TRBV11-2 and J usage is TRBJ1-2; D call uncertain. The V and J ends lost 7 bases and 2 bases respectively, with 14 bases between them. CDR1 is SGHAT and CDR2 is FQNNGV in the germline V gene. The CDR3 is 14 amino acids. CDR3: CASIPLELNYGYTF. In DNA, the CDR3 is TGTGCCAGCATACCACTCGAATTAAACTATGGCTACACCTTC. The full variable domain, rest sourced from reference TRBV11-2 and TRBJ1-2, is EAGVAQSPRYKIIEKRQSVAFWCNPISGHATLYWYQQILGQGPKLLIQFQNNGVVDDSQLPKDRFSAERLKGVDSTLKIQPAKLEDSAVYLCASIPLELNYGYTFGSGTRLTVV.

This chain links TRBV19 with TRBJ1-4, with a tentative D call TRBD1 (5 bases). Germline V gene data show CDR1 as LNHDA and CDR2 as SQIVND (reference sequence). This CDR3 contains 16 residues. With 3 bases removed from V and 5 bases from J, the gap between germline ends came to 16 bases. CDR3 amino acids: CASSMFSGAGNEKLFF. Here the CDR3 DNA reads TGTGCCAGTAGTATGTTCTCTGGGGCAGGGAATGAAAAACTGTTTTTT.

There are a few counts of this clone. J is TRBJ1-4 and V is TRBV5-8, with D possibly TRBD1 on 6 matching bases. Germline lookup yields CDR1 SGHTS and CDR2 YDEGEE. V lost 4 bases to trimming and J lost 5 bases, with 15 bases between them. CDR3 size: 15 residues. For the CDR3, the DNA is TGTGCCAGCAGCAATGGTCTCACAGGGAATGAAAAACTGTTTTTT. It translates to CASSNGLTGNEKLFF.

The chain employs TRBV7-8 and TRBJ1-1; no firm D call. Trimming took 2 bases from V and 1 from J, leaving 11 bases between them. The germline gives CDR1 SGHVS, CDR2 FQNEAQ. The CDR3 covers 15 residues. The chain's CDR3 is CASSLFWTKNTEAFF. Written as DNA, the CDR3 is TGTGCCAGCAGCTTATTCTGGACGAAGAACACTGAAGCTTTCTTT.

The chain joins TRBV6-5 to TRBJ1-1, with no clear D. The germline gives CDR1 MNHEY, CDR2 SVGAGI. This CDR3 comprises 12 residues. Trimming left V 6 bases short and J 1 base short, with 6 bases between. The DNA for the CDR3 is TGTGCCAGCAGAGCCTGGAACACTGAAGCTTTCTTT. Amino acid sequence: CASRAWNTEAFF.

This clone was detected only a few times. Here the CDR3 DNA reads TGTGCCACCAGTGATGGGTCGAACTCCAACTACGAGCAGTACTTC. Residues: CATSDGSNSNYEQYF. J is TRBJ2-7 and V is TRBV24-1; D is unresolved. This CDR3 is built from 15 residues. V lost 3 bases and J lost 3, with 14 bases in between. The V gene's germline CDR1 is KGHDR and CDR2 SFDVKD.

V gene TRBV28 combines with J gene TRBJ1-5; possibly TRBD1 for D (6 bases). This CDR3 has 12 amino acids. The V end lost 5 bases, the J end lost 7 bases, and 9 bases lay between the germline ends. In germline, CDR1 is MDHEN, CDR2 SYDVKM. For the CDR3, the DNA is TGTGCCAGCAGTACAGGGATCCAGCCCCAGCATTTT. Residues: CASSTGIQPQHF.

This rearrangement joins TRBV6-5 to TRBJ1-5; 8 nucleotides align to TRBD1. The V and J ends lost 6 bases and 2 bases, in that order; junction bases with no gene match: 3. The V gene's germline CDR1 is MNHEY and CDR2 SVGAGI. This CDR3 spans 14 amino acids. The CDR3 spells CASRLQGGNQPQHF. In nucleotides, the CDR3 is TGTGCCAGCAGGTTACAGGGGGGCAATCAGCCCCAGCATTTT.

The genes are TRBV6-5 and TRBJ1-2; no clear D. Trimming cost V 6 bases and J 3 bases, with 14 bases left between them. The germline gives CDR1 MNHEY, CDR2 SVGAGI. The CDR3 is 14 residues long. The CDR3 spells CASRLDGSDYGYTF. CDR3 DNA sequence: TGTGCCAGCAGGCTTGACGGCTCCGACTATGGCTACACCTTC.

J is TRBJ2-5 and V is TRBV7-9; D not resolved. Germline CDR1 is SEHNR and CDR2 is FQNEAQ (reference sequence). V was pared by 5 bases and J by 1 base, with 14 bases between. The CDR3 is 15 residues long. The CDR3 spells CASSLLAKLQETQYF. As DNA, the CDR3 is TGTGCCAGCAGCCTCCTGGCCAAACTCCAAGAGACCCAGTACTTC.

The chain links TRBV6-5 to TRBJ2-4; 13 bases fit TRBD2. Germline-derived CDR1 and CDR2 are MNHEY and SVGAGI. CDR3 size: 15 residues. The J segment lost 8 bases and the V segment lost 11 bases, leaving 12 bases of the junction unmatched. Here the CDR3 DNA reads TGTGCCGTTACTAGCGGGAGGGCCGGGAGTGACATTCAGTACTTC. Its translation is CAVTSGRAGSDIQYF.

V gene TRBV4-2 combines with J gene TRBJ1-2, with unresolved D. V lost 4 bases and J 4 bases, leaving 13 bases between the germline ends. Germline lookup yields CDR1 LGHNA and CDR2 YNFKEQ. The CDR3 consists of 14 residues. CDR3 sequence: CASSRRTGPYGYTF. For the CDR3, the DNA is TGTGCCAGCAGCCGCAGGACTGGCCCCTATGGCTACACCTTC.

This chain uses TRBV5-6 with TRBJ1-5, with TRBD1 as a possible D gene (6 bases). V lost 3 bases, J lost 4 bases, and 17 bases lay in between. Germline CDR1 is SGHDT and CDR2 is YYEEEE. CDR3 length: 16 amino acids. Here the CDR3 reads CASSSFLDSLNQPQHF. The CDR3, as DNA: TGTGCCAGCAGCTCGTTTTTGGACAGCCTGAATCAGCCCCAGCATTTT.

V is TRBV10-3 and J is TRBJ1-2; the D gene is possibly TRBD1 (6 bases). V was trimmed by 11 bases and J by 1 base, leaving 14 bases between them. Germline loops: CDR1 ENHRY, CDR2 SYGVKD. The CDR3 is 13 amino acids. CDR3 coding DNA: TGTGCCGCCGGGGGGCAGAATAACTATGGCTACACCTTC. This gives the protein CAAGGQNNYGYTF.

The chain has TRBV9 and TRBJ2-5; D is ambiguous. The CDR3 has 13 amino acids. V was shortened by 2 bases and J by 3 bases, with 8 bases between the two germline ends. Germline CDR1 SGDLS, CDR2 YYNGEE. CDR3 sequence (DNA): TGTGCCAGCAGCGTTAGCCAGGAAGAGACCCAGTACTTC. Residues: CASSVSQEETQYF.

This chain joins TRBV5-1 and TRBJ1-1; D possibly corresponds to TRBD1 (5 bases). This CDR3 is built from 16 residues. V gave up 1 base and J gave up 1 base, with 14 bases separating them. The germline CDR1 and CDR2 sequences are SGHRS and YFSETQ. This CDR3 is CASSLSSGSTNTEAFF. DNA for the CDR3: TGCGCCAGCAGCTTGTCTTCAGGGAGTACGAACACTGAAGCTTTCTTT.

Only a few counts were recorded for this clone. The V call is TRBV7-9, the J call TRBJ1-2; TRBD1 matches 9 bases. Germline lookup yields CDR1 SEHNR and CDR2 FQNEAQ (reference sequence). With V trimmed by 1 base and J by 4 bases, 4 bases remained unmatched. The CDR3 loop spans 15 amino acids. The CDR3 sequence is CASSLGTGVGYGYTF. The DNA for the CDR3 is TGTGCCAGCAGCTTAGGGACAGGGGTGGGCTATGGCTACACCTTC.

The gene calls are TRBV7-8 and TRBJ2-7, with a tentative D call TRBD2 (5 bases). Germline V gene lookup returns CDR1 SGHVS and CDR2 FQNEAQ. CDR3 length: 17 residues. V lost 2 bases to trimming and J lost 0 bases, with 17 bases between them. This CDR3 reads CASSLLESGITSYEQYF. In DNA form, the CDR3 reads TGTGCCAGCAGCTTACTCGAGTCGGGGATCACCTCCTACGAGCAGTACTTC.

The CDR3 here is CASSLSGYEQYF. The CDR3 nucleotides are TGTGCCAGCAGCTTATCCGGCTACGAGCAGTACTTC. The genes are TRBV7-9 and TRBJ2-7, with D unclear. The V gene lost 2 bases and the J gene lost 3 bases, with 5 bases spanning the gap. Germline V lookup: CDR1 SEHNR, CDR2 FQNEAQ (reference sequence). The CDR3 sequence is 12 residues long.

The chain uses TRBV9 and TRBJ1-2; 7 bases are a match to TRBD1. Germline values: CDR1 SGDLS, CDR2 YYNGEE. There are 15 residues in the CDR3. V trimming: 1 base; J trimming: 3 bases; junction bases outside the gene matches: 6. The CDR3 sequence is CASSVRGDSYYGYTF. The CDR3 DNA sequence: TGTGCCAGCAGCGTAAGGGGGGACAGTTACTATGGCTACACCTTC.

This sequence joins TRBV6-5 and TRBJ2-3, with 8 bases that match TRBD1. Unmatched junction bases numbered 7, after V lost 3 bases and J lost 5 bases. Germline-derived CDR1 and CDR2 are MNHEY and SVGAGI. This CDR3 region has 15 residues. CDR3 bases: TGTGCCAGCAGTTATTTACAGGGGGTGAAAGATACGCAGTATTTT. Translated, it gives CASSYLQGVKDTQYF.

This chain uses TRBV19 with TRBJ1-2, with D possibly TRBD1 on 5 matching bases. Germline V gives CDR1 LNHDA, CDR2 SQIVND (reference sequence). The germline V and J ends were trimmed by 8 bases and 8 bases, with 21 bases remaining between them. The CDR3 has 14 amino acids. The DNA of the CDR3 is TGTGCCAGTGCCGGACGGGACCGAGGAGGCGGCTACACCTTC. Its protein product is CASAGRDRGGGYTF.

V and J are TRBV3-1 (or the pseudogene TRBV3-2) and TRBJ1-1; D not resolved. CDR3 length equals 16 residues. Germline CDR1 reads LGHDT; CDR2 reads YNNKEL (reference sequence). The V and J ends lost 2 bases and 1 base respectively, with 14 bases between them. Here the CDR3 reads CASSQPPSRANTEAFF. CDR3 nucleotides: TGTGCCAGCAGCCAACCCCCCTCACGGGCGAACACTGAAGCTTTCTTT.

The V call is TRBV6-1, the J call TRBJ1-5, with 8 bases lining up with TRBD1. The CDR3 has 15 amino acids. Germline V gene sequence: CDR1 MNHNS, CDR2 SASEGT. V lost 5 bases, J lost 5 bases, and 8 bases stayed unmatched. CDR3 sequence (DNA): TGTGCCAGCAGTCCTTCTCACAGGGGGGATCAGCCCCAGCATTTT. This gives the protein CASSPSHRGDQPQHF.

This sequence joins TRBV25-1 and TRBJ1-5, with D possibly being TRBD1 (5 bases). Germline values: CDR1 MGHDK, CDR2 SYGVNS. This CDR3 contains 12 residues. Trimming left V 8 bases short and J 6 bases short, with 11 bases between. The chain's CDR3 is CASPGGGQPQHF. In nucleotides, the CDR3 is TGTGCCAGCCCCGGGGGGGGTCAGCCCCAGCATTTT.